Given below is one T cell receptor (beta chain) in context. V lost 0 bases and J 1 base, leaving 11 bases between the germline ends. Germline CDR1 reads SGHKS; CDR2 reads YYEKEE (reference sequence). The CDR3 is 16 amino acids. In the study's own analysis: Researchers report that nucleated cell counts were estimated from reference gene primer amplification. Method: immunoSEQ multiplex PCR; TCRdb's copy keeps in-frame clones and lacks some. That table gives V, J and clone size, and the DNA gave D and trimming. The sample gives some 100,000 clones, around nine tenths of which show up once; approximately 10% is in the top ten. The data derive from a study of blood T cell repertoires in COVID-19. About the study: There were acute and convalescent COVID-19 samples, and they came from the United States, Italy and Spain. Sample material is recorded as cDNA or gDNA derived from T cells, B-cell-depleted T cells, or PBMCs.

The sequenced sample was peripheral blood. The sequence came from a man in his fifties with acute or convalescent COVID-19. The chain links TRBV5-5 to TRBJ1-5; a possible D gene is TRBD1 (5 bases). The CDR3 protein is CASSLVPGLSNQPQHF. The CDR3 nucleotides read TGTGCCAGCAGCTTGGTGCCAGGGCTGAGCAATCAGCCCCAGCATTTT. Together with reference TRBV5-5 and TRBJ1-5, the CDR3 gives the full variable domain: DAGVTQSPTHLIKTRGQQVTLRCSPISGHKSVSWYQQVLGQGPQFIFQYYEKEERGRGNFPDRFSARQFPNYSSELNVNALLLGDSALYLCASSLVPGLSNQPQHFGDGTRLSIL.